The rows below give T cell receptor beta chains drawn from one sample of a study of T cell responses to AZD1222 COVID-19 vaccine. The assay was immunoSEQ multiplex PCR, and TCRdb's table has in-frame clones only and misses some. The profile covers over 130,000 clones, with 85% to 95% appearing a single time and around 10% taken by the ten largest. The sample here was peripheral blood, taken 28 days after the second AZD1222 dose. Receptors originate from an adult who received the AZD1222 COVID-19 vaccine. Both conserved end residues are part of each CDR3. Fields, in order: clone size, J gene, V gene, CDR3 protein. For some rows the clone size is stated as once, few or many, or as a class when expanded; others skip it.

clone_size: few
j_call: TRBJ2-1
v_call: TRBV25-1
cdr3_aa: CASSESVGEQFF

clone_size: .
j_call: TRBJ2-7
v_call: TRBV5-1
cdr3_aa: CASSLDPGHAYEQYF

clone_size: .
j_call: TRBJ1-4
v_call: TRBV7-9
cdr3_aa: CASSIRGTGRREKLFF

clone_size: once
j_call: TRBJ1-1
v_call: TRBV19
cdr3_aa: CASRLTGVTEAFF

clone_size: .
j_call: TRBJ1-2
v_call: TRBV6-5
cdr3_aa: CASSIRTGHYGYTF

clone_size: .
j_call: TRBJ1-2
v_call: TRBV6-6
cdr3_aa: CASSYPGLVNYGYTF

clone_size: .
j_call: TRBJ1-2
v_call: TRBV29-1
cdr3_aa: CSVEDRTF

clone_size: .
j_call: TRBJ1-1
v_call: TRBV9
cdr3_aa: CASSVDLENTEAFF

clone_size: .
j_call: TRBJ1-2
v_call: TRBV30
cdr3_aa: CAWGYGTNYGYTF

clone_size: .
j_call: TRBJ2-3
v_call: TRBV7-2
cdr3_aa: CASTLGYTDTQYF

clone_size: once
j_call: TRBJ1-2
v_call: TRBV5-6
cdr3_aa: CASSLEMDNYGYTF

clone_size: .
j_call: TRBJ2-1
v_call: TRBV28
cdr3_aa: CASRSSGTTSYNEQFF

clone_size: .
j_call: TRBJ1-3
v_call: TRBV10-2
cdr3_aa: CASSPGSFHAGNTIYF

clone_size: .
j_call: TRBJ2-1
v_call: TRBV4-1
cdr3_aa: CASSQDLSGRMSEQFF

clone_size: .
j_call: TRBJ2-7
v_call: TRBV7-2
cdr3_aa: CASSQQTEIYEQYF

clone_size: .
j_call: TRBJ2-3
v_call: TRBV5-1
cdr3_aa: CASSLGEVTDTQYF